This is a list of T cell receptor beta chains from one sample in a study of T cell responses to AZD1222 COVID-19 vaccine. Assay: immunoSEQ multiplex PCR; the TCRdb copy retains only in-frame clones and omits some. The table lists fewer than 100,000 clones, roughly 90% of them singletons. The specimen was peripheral blood, collected 28 days after the second AZD1222 dose. These receptors were taken from an adult who received the AZD1222 COVID-19 vaccine. Each CDR3 is given with its conserved first and last residue. The D gene is left open where the match is weak. The size entry is marked missing in some rows and otherwise reads once, few, many or a size class.

len: 12
abundance: .
j_gene: TRBJ1-3
v_gene: TRBV30
d_gene: .
CDR3nt: TGTGCCTCGAGGGTCGGCGGAAACACCATATATTTT
CDR3aa: CASRVGGNTIYF

len: 12
abundance: .
j_gene: TRBJ1-5
v_gene: TRBV3-1/TRBV3-2
d_gene: .
CDR3nt: TGTGCCAGCGGACTGGGCAATCAGCCCCAGCATTTT
CDR3aa: CASGLGNQPQHF

len: 13
abundance: .
j_gene: TRBJ2-3
v_gene: TRBV5-1
d_gene: .
CDR3nt: TGCGCCAGCAGCCCAGGGTATGAAGATACGCAGTATTTT
CDR3aa: CASSPGYEDTQYF

len: 12
abundance: .
j_gene: TRBJ2-7
v_gene: TRBV18
d_gene: .
CDR3nt: TGTGCCAGCTCACCAGCTGGTGGCGAGCAGTACTTC
CDR3aa: CASSPAGGEQYF

len: 14
abundance: .
j_gene: TRBJ2-5
v_gene: TRBV24-1
d_gene: TRBD1
CDR3nt: TGTGCCACCAGTGTGTCAGGGGGCCAAGAGACCCAGTACTTC
CDR3aa: CATSVSGGQETQYF

len: 16
abundance: .
j_gene: TRBJ2-7
v_gene: TRBV25-1
d_gene: TRBD2
CDR3nt: TGTGCCAGCAGTGCTCGGACTAGCGGGGGGGCCTACGAGCAGTACTTC
CDR3aa: CASSARTSGGAYEQYF

len: 14
abundance: .
j_gene: TRBJ2-7
v_gene: TRBV4-1
d_gene: .
CDR3nt: TGCGCCAGCAGCCAGGGGGACATTTCCTACGAGCAGTACTTC
CDR3aa: CASSQGDISYEQYF

len: 13
abundance: .
j_gene: TRBJ1-4
v_gene: TRBV24-1
d_gene: .
CDR3nt: TGTGCCACCAGTGCTACAACTAATGAAAAACTGTTTTTT
CDR3aa: CATSATTNEKLFF

len: 16
abundance: once
j_gene: TRBJ2-4
v_gene: TRBV18
d_gene: .
CDR3nt: TGTGCCAGCTCACTTAACAGCTTTGTAGCCAAAAACATTCAGTACTTC
CDR3aa: CASSLNSFVAKNIQYF

len: 16
abundance: once
j_gene: TRBJ2-3
v_gene: TRBV7-9
d_gene: .
CDR3nt: TGTGCCAGCAGCCAAGACCCGGTCGGGTACACAGATACGCAGTATTTT
CDR3aa: CASSQDPVGYTDTQYF

len: 16
abundance: .
j_gene: TRBJ1-6
v_gene: TRBV7-6
d_gene: TRBD1
CDR3nt: TGTGCCAGCAGCAGGAGGGTGGACAGGAGGGATTCACCCCTCCACTTT
CDR3aa: CASSRRVDRRDSPLHF

len: 15
abundance: .
j_gene: TRBJ1-5
v_gene: TRBV15
d_gene: .
CDR3nt: TGTGCCACCAGCCCTCAGGGTGCGAGCAATCAGCCCCAGCATTTT
CDR3aa: CATSPQGASNQPQHF

len: 11
abundance: .
j_gene: TRBJ1-5
v_gene: TRBV20-1
d_gene: .
CDR3nt: TGCAGTGCCCGGAGGAATCAGGACCAGCATTTT
CDR3aa: CSARRNQDQHF

len: 13
abundance: once
j_gene: TRBJ1-5
v_gene: TRBV7-8
d_gene: TRBD1
CDR3nt: TGTGCCAGCAGCGCACTATACAGGGGGGATCAGCATTTT
CDR3aa: CASSALYRGDQHF

len: 15
abundance: .
j_gene: TRBJ1-4
v_gene: TRBV5-4
d_gene: TRBD1
CDR3nt: TGTGCCAGCAGCTTAAACAGGGGGCAAAGTGAAAAACTGTTTTTT
CDR3aa: CASSLNRGQSEKLFF

len: 15
abundance: .
j_gene: TRBJ1-2
v_gene: TRBV11-2
d_gene: TRBD1
CDR3nt: TGTGCCAGCAGCTTCCAAGGGACAGCGGGCTATGGCTACACCTTC
CDR3aa: CASSFQGTAGYGYTF

len: 15
abundance: .
j_gene: TRBJ2-3
v_gene: TRBV29-1
d_gene: TRBD2
CDR3nt: TGCAGCGTTGCCCCGGCTAGCGGGGGGGCAGATACGCAGTATTTT
CDR3aa: CSVAPASGGADTQYF

len: 16
abundance: .
j_gene: TRBJ2-5
v_gene: TRBV3-1/TRBV3-2
d_gene: .
CDR3nt: TGTGCCAGCAGCCAAGATTGGGCTACCCCGGGAGAGACCCAGTACTTC
CDR3aa: CASSQDWATPGETQYF

len: 14
abundance: .
j_gene: TRBJ1-6
v_gene: TRBV2
d_gene: .
CDR3nt: TGTGCCAGGCGACAAGGTGCCTATAATTCACCCCTCCACTTT
CDR3aa: CARRQGAYNSPLHF

len: 14
abundance: .
j_gene: TRBJ2-7
v_gene: TRBV11-3
d_gene: .
CDR3nt: TGTGCCAGCAGCTTAACTACAGGAACTCACGAGCAGTACTTC
CDR3aa: CASSLTTGTHEQYF

len: 13
abundance: .
j_gene: TRBJ1-6
v_gene: TRBV3-1/TRBV3-2
d_gene: .
CDR3nt: TGTGCCAGCAGCCAAGGTCGGGGATCACCCCTCCACTTT
CDR3aa: CASSQGRGSPLHF

len: 17
abundance: .
j_gene: TRBJ1-5
v_gene: TRBV28
d_gene: .
CDR3nt: TGTGCCAGCAGTTTTTATTCGGTGACAGGAGGCAATCAGCCCCAGCATTTT
CDR3aa: CASSFYSVTGGNQPQHF

len: 12
abundance: .
j_gene: TRBJ1-2
v_gene: TRBV3-1/TRBV3-2
d_gene: .
CDR3nt: TGTGCCAGCAGCCCAGGGGTTTATGGCTACACCTTC
CDR3aa: CASSPGVYGYTF

len: 15
abundance: .
j_gene: TRBJ2-1
v_gene: TRBV5-1
d_gene: .
CDR3nt: TGCGCCAGCAGCTTGTCTGGGGCTCCATACAATGAGCAGTTCTTC
CDR3aa: CASSLSGAPYNEQFF

len: 15
abundance: .
j_gene: TRBJ2-7
v_gene: TRBV6-1
d_gene: .
CDR3nt: TGTGCCAGCAGTGAAGTCAGGGGGGCTAAGGACGAGCAGTACTTC
CDR3aa: CASSEVRGAKDEQYF

len: 15
abundance: .
j_gene: TRBJ2-7
v_gene: TRBV28
d_gene: .
CDR3nt: TGTGCCAGCAGTCCCATGAGTCTAAGCTCCTACGAGCAGTACTTC
CDR3aa: CASSPMSLSSYEQYF

len: 15
abundance: .
j_gene: TRBJ2-5
v_gene: TRBV6-2/TRBV6-3
d_gene: .
CDR3nt: TGTGCCAGCAGTTTCTGGACGGCCGGGGGAGAGACCCAGTACTTC
CDR3aa: CASSFWTAGGETQYF

len: 13
abundance: .
j_gene: TRBJ1-5
v_gene: TRBV19
d_gene: .
CDR3nt: TGTGCCAGTAGTATCGAGGGCAATCAGCCCCAGCATTTT
CDR3aa: CASSIEGNQPQHF

len: 16
abundance: .
j_gene: TRBJ2-7
v_gene: TRBV9
d_gene: .
CDR3nt: TGTGCCAGCAGCGTAGGTAGCTCCTGGACAGCCTACGAGCAGTACTTC
CDR3aa: CASSVGSSWTAYEQYF

len: 16
abundance: .
j_gene: TRBJ1-6
v_gene: TRBV5-1
d_gene: .
CDR3nt: TGCGCCAGCAGCTTGGGGCAGGGCAGGATTCGGTCACCCCTCCACTTT
CDR3aa: CASSLGQGRIRSPLHF

len: 16
abundance: .
j_gene: TRBJ2-7
v_gene: TRBV4-2
d_gene: .
CDR3nt: TGTGCCAGCAGCCAAGCTGAATCACAGGGAGCCTACGAGCAGTACTTC
CDR3aa: CASSQAESQGAYEQYF

len: 14
abundance: .
j_gene: TRBJ1-6
v_gene: TRBV7-9
d_gene: TRBD1
CDR3nt: TGTGCCAGCAGCCCGGGACAGTATAATTCACCCCTCCACTTT
CDR3aa: CASSPGQYNSPLHF

len: 14
abundance: once
j_gene: TRBJ1-2
v_gene: TRBV9
d_gene: .
CDR3nt: TGTGCCAGCAGCGTAGATTTGAAATACTATGGCTACACCTTC
CDR3aa: CASSVDLKYYGYTF

len: 14
abundance: .
j_gene: TRBJ2-2
v_gene: TRBV13
d_gene: .
CDR3nt: TGTGCCAGCCGTTCGGAGGGGGAAACCGGGGAGCTGTTTTTT
CDR3aa: CASRSEGETGELFF

len: 13
abundance: .
j_gene: TRBJ2-7
v_gene: TRBV29-1
d_gene: .
CDR3nt: TGCAGCGTTGAAGGGCAGAACCCCTACGAGCAGTACTTC
CDR3aa: CSVEGQNPYEQYF

len: 14
abundance: .
j_gene: TRBJ2-2
v_gene: TRBV5-1
d_gene: .
CDR3nt: TGCGCCAGCAGCTTAGGCAGTAACACCGGGGAGCTGTTTTTT
CDR3aa: CASSLGSNTGELFF

len: 15
abundance: .
j_gene: TRBJ2-7
v_gene: TRBV5-1
d_gene: .
CDR3nt: TGCGCCAGCAACGCGGAGAGGCTAGGAGACTACGAGCAGTACTTC
CDR3aa: CASNAERLGDYEQYF

len: 15
abundance: .
j_gene: TRBJ2-7
v_gene: TRBV10-3
d_gene: TRBD1
CDR3nt: TGTGCCATCAGTGGCAGGGGGCGAATAGTAAGCGAGCAGTACTTC
CDR3aa: CAISGRGRIVSEQYF

len: 12
abundance: .
j_gene: TRBJ1-2
v_gene: TRBV11-2
d_gene: .
CDR3nt: TGTGCCAGCAGCTTGCGTGACTATGGCTACACCTTC
CDR3aa: CASSLRDYGYTF

len: 16
abundance: .
j_gene: TRBJ2-7
v_gene: TRBV7-8
d_gene: .
CDR3nt: TGTGCCAGCAGCTTTGGAGGACCGACCGTGTCCTACGAGCAGTACTTC
CDR3aa: CASSFGGPTVSYEQYF

len: 15
abundance: .
j_gene: TRBJ2-1
v_gene: TRBV7-3
d_gene: .
CDR3nt: TGTGCCAGCAGCTCAGACAGCCACTCCTACAATGAGCAGTTCTTC
CDR3aa: CASSSDSHSYNEQFF

len: 14
abundance: .
j_gene: TRBJ1-2
v_gene: TRBV7-6
d_gene: .
CDR3nt: TGTGCCAGCAGCCCACGGGGCGGAGACTATGGCTACACCTTC
CDR3aa: CASSPRGGDYGYTF

len: 12
abundance: .
j_gene: TRBJ1-1
v_gene: TRBV5-5
d_gene: .
CDR3nt: TGTGCCAGCAGGAGGGGGACGGGCGAAGCTTTCTTT
CDR3aa: CASRRGTGEAFF

len: 15
abundance: .
j_gene: TRBJ2-1
v_gene: TRBV5-4
d_gene: .
CDR3nt: TGTGCCAGCAGCTCGAGGGCGGGCGGGGTTTTGGAGCAGTTCTTC
CDR3aa: CASSSRAGGVLEQFF

len: 10
abundance: .
j_gene: TRBJ1-1
v_gene: TRBV28
d_gene: .
CDR3nt: TGTGCCAGCAGTTCTACTGAAGCTTTCTTT
CDR3aa: CASSSTEAFF

len: 12
abundance: .
j_gene: TRBJ1-2
v_gene: TRBV5-8
d_gene: .
CDR3nt: TGTGCCAGCAGAACAGTTTACTATGGCTACACCTTC
CDR3aa: CASRTVYYGYTF

len: 13
abundance: .
j_gene: TRBJ1-1
v_gene: TRBV25-1
d_gene: .
CDR3nt: TGTGCCAGCAGGGACAGTCTGAACACTGAAGCTTTCTTT
CDR3aa: CASRDSLNTEAFF

len: 15
abundance: .
j_gene: TRBJ2-1
v_gene: TRBV24-1
d_gene: .
CDR3nt: TGTGCCACCAGTGATCCAGGGGTGCCCTACAATGAGCAGTTCTTC
CDR3aa: CATSDPGVPYNEQFF

len: 15
abundance: .
j_gene: TRBJ1-6
v_gene: TRBV7-6
d_gene: .
CDR3nt: TGTGCCACAAGACAGAGTCTCTCCTATAATTCACCCCTCCACTTT
CDR3aa: CATRQSLSYNSPLHF

len: 13
abundance: once
j_gene: TRBJ1-4
v_gene: TRBV4-1
d_gene: .
CDR3nt: TGCGCCAGCAGCCCCCCAAGGACTGAAAAACTGTTTTTT
CDR3aa: CASSPPRTEKLFF

len: 15
abundance: .
j_gene: TRBJ1-2
v_gene: TRBV24-1
d_gene: TRBD1
CDR3nt: TGTGCCACCAGTGATGGAGGGACAGTTGACTATGGCTACACCTTC
CDR3aa: CATSDGGTVDYGYTF

len: 14
abundance: once
j_gene: TRBJ2-5
v_gene: TRBV2
d_gene: .
CDR3nt: TGTGCCAGCAGTGATCGGGGGAATCAAGAGACCCAGTACTTC
CDR3aa: CASSDRGNQETQYF

len: 15
abundance: once
j_gene: TRBJ2-1
v_gene: TRBV10-3
d_gene: TRBD2
CDR3nt: TGTGCCATCAGTGAGGGGACTAGCGGGGCCAATGAGCAGTTCTTC
CDR3aa: CAISEGTSGANEQFF

len: 14
abundance: .
j_gene: TRBJ2-7
v_gene: TRBV7-2
d_gene: .
CDR3nt: TGTGCCAGCAGCCCCGGACAGTCTTGGGCCGAGCAGTACTTC
CDR3aa: CASSPGQSWAEQYF

len: 21
abundance: .
j_gene: TRBJ2-1
v_gene: TRBV24-1
d_gene: TRBD2
CDR3nt: TGTGCCACCAGTGATTTGCCGAGCACCGGGACTAGCGGGGGGGCGTACAATGAGCAGTTCTTC
CDR3aa: CATSDLPSTGTSGGAYNEQFF

len: 15
abundance: .
j_gene: TRBJ2-7
v_gene: TRBV7-9
d_gene: TRBD1
CDR3nt: TGTGCCAGCAGCTTAGTACAGGGGGCGTCCGACGAGCAGTACTTC
CDR3aa: CASSLVQGASDEQYF

len: 15
abundance: .
j_gene: TRBJ1-3
v_gene: TRBV5-8
d_gene: .
CDR3nt: TGTGCCAGCAGCCCTGGGTACTTCGAAGGAGGCACCATATATTTT
CDR3aa: CASSPGYFEGGTIYF

len: 12
abundance: .
j_gene: TRBJ2-2
v_gene: TRBV29-1
d_gene: .
CDR3nt: TGCAGCGCCGTAGCGAGCACCGGGGAGCTGTTTTTT
CDR3aa: CSAVASTGELFF

len: 16
abundance: .
j_gene: TRBJ2-3
v_gene: TRBV7-2
d_gene: TRBD2
CDR3nt: TGTGCCAGCAGCCCGTTTGCGGGGGGGATAACAGATACGCAGTATTTT
CDR3aa: CASSPFAGGITDTQYF

len: 18
abundance: .
j_gene: TRBJ2-3
v_gene: TRBV5-1
d_gene: TRBD2
CDR3nt: TGCGCCAGCAGCTTGACAGCGGGGGGCCAAGGACGCACAGATACGCAGTATTTT
CDR3aa: CASSLTAGGQGRTDTQYF